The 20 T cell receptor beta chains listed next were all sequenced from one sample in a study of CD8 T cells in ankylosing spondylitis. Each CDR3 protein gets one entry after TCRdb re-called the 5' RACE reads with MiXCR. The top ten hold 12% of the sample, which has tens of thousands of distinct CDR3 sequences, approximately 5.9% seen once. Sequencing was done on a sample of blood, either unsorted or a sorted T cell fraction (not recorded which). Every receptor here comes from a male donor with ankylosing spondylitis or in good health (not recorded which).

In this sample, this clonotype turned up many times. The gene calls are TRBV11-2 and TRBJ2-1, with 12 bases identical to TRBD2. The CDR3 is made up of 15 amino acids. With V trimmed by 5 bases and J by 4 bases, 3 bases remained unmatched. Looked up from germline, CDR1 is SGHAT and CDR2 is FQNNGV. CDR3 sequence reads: CASSGLAGRYNEQFF. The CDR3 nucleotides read TGTGCCAGCAGCGGACTAGCGGGGCGGTACAATGAGCAGTTCTTC.

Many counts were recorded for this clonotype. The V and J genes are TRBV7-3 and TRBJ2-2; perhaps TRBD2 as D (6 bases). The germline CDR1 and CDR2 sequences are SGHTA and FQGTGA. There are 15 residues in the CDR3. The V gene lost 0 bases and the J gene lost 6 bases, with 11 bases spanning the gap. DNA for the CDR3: TGTGCCAGCAGCTTAACCGGGAGTGCAGCCGGGGAGCTGTTTTTT. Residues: CASSLTGSAAGELFF. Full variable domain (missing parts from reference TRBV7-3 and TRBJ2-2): GAGVSQTPSNKVTEKGKYVELRCDPISGHTALYWYRQSLGQGPEFLIYFQGTGAADDSGLPNDRFFAVRPEGSVSTLKIQRTERGDSAVYLCASSLTGSAAGELFFGEGSRLTVL.

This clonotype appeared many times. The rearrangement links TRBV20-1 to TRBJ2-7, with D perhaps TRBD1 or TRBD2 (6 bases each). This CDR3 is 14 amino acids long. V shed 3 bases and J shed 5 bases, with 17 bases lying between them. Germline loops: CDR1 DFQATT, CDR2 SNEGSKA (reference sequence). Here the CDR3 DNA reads TGCAGTGCTAGCGTCACCGGGGGCCCCCACGAGCAGTACTTC. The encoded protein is CSASVTGGPHEQYF.

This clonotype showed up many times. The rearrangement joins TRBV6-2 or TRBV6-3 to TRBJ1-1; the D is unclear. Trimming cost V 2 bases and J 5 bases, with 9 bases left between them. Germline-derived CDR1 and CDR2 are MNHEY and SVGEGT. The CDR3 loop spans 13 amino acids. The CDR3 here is CASSYNGRTEAFF. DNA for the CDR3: TGTGCCAGCAGTTACAACGGGAGGACTGAAGCTTTCTTT.

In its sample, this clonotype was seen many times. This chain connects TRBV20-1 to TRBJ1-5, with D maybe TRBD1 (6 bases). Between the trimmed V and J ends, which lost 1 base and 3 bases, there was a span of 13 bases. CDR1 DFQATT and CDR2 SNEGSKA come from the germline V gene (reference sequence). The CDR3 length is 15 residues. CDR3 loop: CSARVGGALNQPQHF. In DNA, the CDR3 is TGCAGTGCTAGAGTTGGGGGCGCCCTCAATCAGCCCCAGCATTTT.

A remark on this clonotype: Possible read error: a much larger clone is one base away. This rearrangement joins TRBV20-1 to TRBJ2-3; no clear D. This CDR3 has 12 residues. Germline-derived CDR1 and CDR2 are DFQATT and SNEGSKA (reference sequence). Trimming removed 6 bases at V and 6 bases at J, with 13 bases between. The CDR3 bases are TGCAGTGCGTTGTTCTCTAGGGATACGCAGTATTTT. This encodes CSALFSRDTQYF.

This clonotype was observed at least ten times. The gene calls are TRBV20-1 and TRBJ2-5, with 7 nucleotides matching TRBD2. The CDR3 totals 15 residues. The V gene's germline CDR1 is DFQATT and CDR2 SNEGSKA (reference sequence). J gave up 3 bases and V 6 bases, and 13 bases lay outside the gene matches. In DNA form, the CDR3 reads TGCAGTGCCCTACATCCGAGACTAGCTAAAGAGACCCAGTACTTC. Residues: CSALHPRLAKETQYF.

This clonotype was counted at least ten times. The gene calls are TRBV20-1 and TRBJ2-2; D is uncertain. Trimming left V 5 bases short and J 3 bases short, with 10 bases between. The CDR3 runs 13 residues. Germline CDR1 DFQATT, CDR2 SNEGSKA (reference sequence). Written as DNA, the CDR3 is TGCAGTGCTCACCACGGATACACCGGGGAGCTGTTTTTT. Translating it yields CSAHHGYTGELFF.

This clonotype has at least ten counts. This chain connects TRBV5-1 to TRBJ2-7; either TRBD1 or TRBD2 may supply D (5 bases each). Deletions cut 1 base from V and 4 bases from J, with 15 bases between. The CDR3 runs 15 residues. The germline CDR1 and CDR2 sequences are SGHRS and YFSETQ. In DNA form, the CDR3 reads TGCGCCAGCAGCTTGTTTCTGGGGGTAGGATACGAGCAGTACTTC. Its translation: CASSLFLGVGYEQYF.

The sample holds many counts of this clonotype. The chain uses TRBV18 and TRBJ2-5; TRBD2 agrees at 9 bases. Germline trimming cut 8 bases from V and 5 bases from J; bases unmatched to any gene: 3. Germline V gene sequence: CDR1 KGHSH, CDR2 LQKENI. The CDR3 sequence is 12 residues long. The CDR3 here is CASGTSSETQYF. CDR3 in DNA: TGTGCCAGCGGGACTAGCTCGGAGACCCAGTACTTC. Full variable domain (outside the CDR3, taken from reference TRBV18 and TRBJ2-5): NAGVMQNPRHLVRRRGQEARLRCSPMKGHSHVYWYRQLPEEGLKFMVYLQKENIIDESGMPKERFSAEFPKEGPSILRIQQVVRGDSAAYFCASGTSSETQYFGPGTRLLVL.

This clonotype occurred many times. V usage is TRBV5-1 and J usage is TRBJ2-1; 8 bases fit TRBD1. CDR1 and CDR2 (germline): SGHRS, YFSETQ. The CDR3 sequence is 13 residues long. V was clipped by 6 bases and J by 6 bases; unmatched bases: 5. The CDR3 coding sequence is TGCGCCAGCACGGACAGGGTCCGCAATGAGCAGTTCTTC. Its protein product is CASTDRVRNEQFF. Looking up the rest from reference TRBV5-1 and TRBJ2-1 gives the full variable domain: KAGVTQTPRYLIKTRGQQVTLSCSPISGHRSVSWYQQTPGQGLQFLFEYFSETQRNKGNFPGRFSGRQFSNSRSEMNVSTLELGDSALYLCASTDRVRNEQFFGPGTRLTVL.

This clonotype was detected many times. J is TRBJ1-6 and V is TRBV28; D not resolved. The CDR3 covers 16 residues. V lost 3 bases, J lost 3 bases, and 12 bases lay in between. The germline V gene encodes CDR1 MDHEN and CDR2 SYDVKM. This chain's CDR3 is CASSFQAGIYNSPLHF. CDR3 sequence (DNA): TGTGCCAGCAGTTTTCAGGCAGGCATCTATAATTCACCCCTCCACTTT. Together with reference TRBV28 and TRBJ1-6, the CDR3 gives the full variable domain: DVKVTQSSRYLVKRTGEKVFLECVQDMDHENMFWYRQDPGLGLRLIYFSYDVKMKEKGDIPEGYSVSREKKERFSLILESASTNQTSMYLCASSFQAGIYNSPLHFGNGTRLTVT.

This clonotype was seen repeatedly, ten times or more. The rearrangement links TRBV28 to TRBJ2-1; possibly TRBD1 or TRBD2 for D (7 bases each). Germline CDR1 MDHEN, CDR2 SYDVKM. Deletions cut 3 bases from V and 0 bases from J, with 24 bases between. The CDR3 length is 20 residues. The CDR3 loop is CASSLRTGLFGGSSYNEQFF. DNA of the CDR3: TGTGCCAGCAGTTTGAGGACAGGCCTCTTCGGCGGGAGCTCCTACAATGAGCAGTTCTTC.

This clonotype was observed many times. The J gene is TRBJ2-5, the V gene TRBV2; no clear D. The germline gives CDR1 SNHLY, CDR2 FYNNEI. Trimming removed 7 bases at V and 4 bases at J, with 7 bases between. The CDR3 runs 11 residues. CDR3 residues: CASNPVETQYF. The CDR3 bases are TGTGCCAGCAATCCAGTAGAGACCCAGTACTTC.

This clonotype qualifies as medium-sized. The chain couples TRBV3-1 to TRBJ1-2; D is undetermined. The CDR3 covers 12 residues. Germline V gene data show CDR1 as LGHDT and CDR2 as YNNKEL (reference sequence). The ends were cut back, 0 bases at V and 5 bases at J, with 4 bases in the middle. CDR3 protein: CASSQEPYGYTF. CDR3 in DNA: TGTGCCAGCAGCCAAGAGCCTTATGGCTACACCTTC.

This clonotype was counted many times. CDR3 in DNA: TGTGCCAGCAGTCGGACAGGGGGTTCCTACAATGAGCAGTTCTTC. Protein product: CASSRTGGSYNEQFF. The chain couples TRBV12-3 or TRBV12-4 to TRBJ2-1; 10 nucleotides match TRBD1. Losses at the gene ends were 5 bases for V and 1 base for J; bases not matched to a gene: 2. The CDR3 is 15 amino acids.

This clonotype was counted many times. This CDR3 reads CSAGMGGYEQYF. CDR3 in DNA: TGCAGTGCTGGGATGGGGGGGTACGAGCAGTACTTC. The rearrangement uses TRBV20-1 and TRBJ2-7; 7 positions match TRBD2. Germline CDR1 and CDR2: DFQATT and SNEGSKA (reference sequence). The CDR3 extends over 12 amino acids. The V and J ends lost 5 bases and 4 bases, in that order; junction bases with no gene match: 5.

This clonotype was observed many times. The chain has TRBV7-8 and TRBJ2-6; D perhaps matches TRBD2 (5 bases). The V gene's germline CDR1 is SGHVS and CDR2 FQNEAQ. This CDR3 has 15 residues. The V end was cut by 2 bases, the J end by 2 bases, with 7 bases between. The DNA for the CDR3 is TGTGCCAGCAGCTTAATCGGGGCTGGGGCCAACGTCCTGACTTTC. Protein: CASSLIGAGANVLTF.

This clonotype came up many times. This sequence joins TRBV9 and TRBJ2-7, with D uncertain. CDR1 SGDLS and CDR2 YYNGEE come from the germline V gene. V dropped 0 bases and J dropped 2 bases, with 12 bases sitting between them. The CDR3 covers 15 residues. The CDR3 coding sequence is TGTGCCAGCAGCGTAGGTGTGGACCAGACCTACGAGCAGTACTTC. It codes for CASSVGVDQTYEQYF. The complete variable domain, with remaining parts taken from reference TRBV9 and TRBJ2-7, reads DSGVTQTPKHLITATGQRVTLRCSPRSGDLSVYWYQQSLDQGLQFLIQYYNGEERAKGNILERFSAQQFPDLHSELNLSSLELGDSALYFCASSVGVDQTYEQYFGPGTRLTVT.

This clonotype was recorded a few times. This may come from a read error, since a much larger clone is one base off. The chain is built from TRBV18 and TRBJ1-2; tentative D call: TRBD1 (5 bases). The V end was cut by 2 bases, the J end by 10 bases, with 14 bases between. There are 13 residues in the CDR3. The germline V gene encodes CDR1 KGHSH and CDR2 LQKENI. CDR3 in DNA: TGTGCCAGCTCACCAAGGGACGACCAGGCCTACACCTTC. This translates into CASSPRDDQAYTF. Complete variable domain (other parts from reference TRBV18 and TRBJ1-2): NAGVMQNPRHLVRRRGQEARLRCSPMKGHSHVYWYRQLPEEGLKFMVYLQKENIIDESGMPKERFSAEFPKEGPSILRIQQVVRGDSAAYFCASSPRDDQAYTFGSGTRLTVV.